This T cell receptor beta chain was obtained from a study of shared clonotypes between healthy human individuals. Germline V gives CDR1 MNHEY, CDR2 SVGAGI. Trimming removed 6 bases at V and 4 bases at J, with 12 bases between. This CDR3 is 13 amino acids long. Assay execution proceeded at the deep level. The table came from immunoSEQ multiplex PCR; TCRdb's copy has only in-frame clones and leaves some out. Among roughly 480,000 clones listed, 70% to 80% were seen once. The receptor was isolated from a woman aged 40 to 50 in good health. Some clones in this sample may be carry-over from other donors' samples. The chain is built from TRBV6-5 and TRBJ1-1, with no clear D. The source material was PBMCs. The CDR3 loop reads CASSRILGTEAFF. The CDR3 DNA is TGTGCCAGCAGCCGAATCCTGGGCACTGAAGCTTTCTTT.